The source of this T cell receptor beta chain is a study of T cells after yellow fever vaccination. The study, taken as a whole, reports: When the response was secondary, it was weaker but reached its peak faster, day 5 versus 15. Abundant bulk-derived clonotypes could contaminate FACS-sorted repertoires. Most primary-vaccination clones reappeared after the booster (approximately 95% CD4, 85% to 90% CD8).

This clonotype was counted many times. The antigen remains undetermined. For TCR, cDNA came from 5'RACE template switching, which added a universal primer site and UMIs. TCRdb independently ran MiXCR on the 5' RACE reads; one entry per CDR3 protein. The repertoire holds about 260,000 distinct CDR3 sequences, with 3.6% as singletons. V was trimmed by 5 bases and J by 1 base, leaving 10 bases between them. This CDR3 comprises 14 residues. Germline CDR1 MDHEN, CDR2 SYDVKM. Sample: PBMCs, taken 15 days after the yellow fever booster vaccination. The source of this sequence is a young man who received the YFV17D yellow fever vaccine. The chain recombines TRBV28 with TRBJ2-3, with D unresolved. In DNA, the CDR3 is TGTGCCAGCAGTACCTGGACGCGCACAGATACGCAGTATTTT. Its translation is CASSTWTRTDTQYF.